These 5 T cell receptor beta chains share one sample of origin, sequenced in a study of blood T cells in healthy people across ages. Sample-barcoded 5' priming and a J-beta primer mix drove a second PCR of roughly 6 to 12 cycles. One entry per CDR3 protein results from TCRdb running MiXCR on the 5' RACE reads. The sample has approximately 900,000 distinct CDR3 sequences; 25% to 35% are singletons. The sample also formed part of further work on T cells of mothers and their children.

What was sequenced was blood. The receptor set was obtained from a woman aged 35 to 49 in good health.

This clonotype came up a few times. This may come from a read error, since a much larger clone is one base off. This chain uses TRBV6-6 with TRBJ2-5, with D tentatively TRBD2 (5 bases). V was clipped by 3 bases and J by 11 bases, with 19 bases between them. CDR1 is MNHNY, CDR2 SVGAGI, per germline (reference sequence). There are 14 residues in the CDR3. CDR3 DNA: TGTGCCAGCAGTTATCGGGGAAACGACAATGAGCAGTACTTC. Translation: CASSYRGNDNEQYF.

In this sample, this clonotype turned up many times. The rearrangement joins TRBV28 to TRBJ2-7, with D perhaps matching TRBD1 or TRBD2 (5 bases each). The CDR3 has 15 residues. V lost 4 bases, J lost 2 bases, and 15 bases lay in between. Per germline, CDR1 MDHEN and CDR2 SYDVKM. This CDR3 reads CASSSTGTVTYEQYF. In DNA, the CDR3 is TGTGCCAGCAGTTCCACCGGGACGGTAACCTACGAGCAGTACTTC.

This chain uses TRBV7-3 with TRBJ2-7; 8 nucleotides line up with TRBD2. CDR1 and CDR2 (germline): SGHTA, FQGTGA. V lost 4 bases to trimming and J lost 7 bases; unmatched junction nucleotides: 15. This CDR3 region has 16 residues. The CDR3 reads CASSSPGLAEAGEQYF. In nucleotides, the CDR3 is TGTGCCAGCAGCTCACCCGGACTAGCCGAGGCGGGGGAGCAGTACTTC.

V gene TRBV29-1 combines with J gene TRBJ2-7, with D perhaps matching TRBD1 (6 bases). The J call may be in error: the DNA end matches TRBJ2-5 better. Germline V CDR1 and CDR2: SQVTM, ANQGSEA. The CDR3 length is 12 residues. Written as DNA, the CDR3 is TGCAGCGCAAAACAGGGCGGGGAGACCCAGTACTTC. Translated, it gives CSAKQGGETQYF.

This clonotype appeared a few times. The chain employs TRBV4-1 and TRBJ1-2, with no clear D. The ends were cut back, 6 bases at V and 4 bases at J, with 15 bases in the middle. Germline V gene lookup returns CDR1 MGHRA and CDR2 YSYEKL. The CDR3 is made up of 14 amino acids. CDR3 residues: CASSPEGLGYGYTF. CDR3 sequence (DNA): TGCGCCAGCAGTCCGGAGGGCCTGGGCTATGGCTACACCTTC.